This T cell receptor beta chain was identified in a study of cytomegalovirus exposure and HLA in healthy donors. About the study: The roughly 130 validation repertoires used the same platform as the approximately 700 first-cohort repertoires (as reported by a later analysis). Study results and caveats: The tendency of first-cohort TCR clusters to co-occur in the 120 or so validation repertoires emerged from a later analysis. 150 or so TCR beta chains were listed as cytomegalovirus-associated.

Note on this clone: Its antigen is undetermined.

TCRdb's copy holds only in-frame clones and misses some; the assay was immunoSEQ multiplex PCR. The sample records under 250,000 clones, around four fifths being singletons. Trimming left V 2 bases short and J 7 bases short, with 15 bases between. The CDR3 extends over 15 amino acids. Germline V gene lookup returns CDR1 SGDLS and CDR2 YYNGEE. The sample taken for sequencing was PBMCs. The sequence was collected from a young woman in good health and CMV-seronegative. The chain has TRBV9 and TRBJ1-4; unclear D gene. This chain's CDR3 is CASSVEGGLGEKLFF. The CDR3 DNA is TGTGCCAGCAGCGTGGAGGGAGGGTTAGGTGAAAAACTGTTTTTT. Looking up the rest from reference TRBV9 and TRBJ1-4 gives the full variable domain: DSGVTQTPKHLITATGQRVTLRCSPRSGDLSVYWYQQSLDQGLQFLIQYYNGEERAKGNILERFSAQQFPDLHSELNLSSLELGDSALYFCASSVEGGLGEKLFFGSGTQLSVL.